The 10 T cell receptor beta chains reported below all come from one sample, sequenced in a study of blood T cell repertoires in COVID-19. The repertoire was sequenced with immunoSEQ multiplex PCR; TCRdb's copy has only in-frame clones and lacks some. The table lists some 250,000 clones, around four fifths of them singletons. The sequencing input was peripheral blood. These TCRs come from a woman in her sixties or seventies with active or convalescent COVID-19.

This clone has only a few counts. The rearrangement joins TRBV7-3 to TRBJ2-2; D might be TRBD2 (6 bases). CDR1 and CDR2 from the germline V gene are SGHTA and FQGTGA. CDR3 length: 15 amino acids. Trimming stripped 1 base from V and 8 bases from J, with 14 bases between. The CDR3 sequence is CASSLIGGVAGELFF. The CDR3 nucleotides read TGTGCCAGCAGCTTAATAGGCGGGGTGGCTGGGGAGCTGTTTTTT.

This clone was counted ten times or more. Different DNA sequences within this sample yield the same CDR3. The chain uses TRBV7-8 and TRBJ2-7; D may be TRBD2 (6 bases). The CDR3 has 11 amino acids. Germline lookup yields CDR1 SGHVS and CDR2 FQNEAQ. Trimming left V 5 bases short and J 7 bases short, with 9 bases between. CDR3: CASSLSGEQYF. CDR3 coding DNA: TGTGCCAGCAGCCTTAGCGGTGAGCAGTACTTC.

This chain uses TRBV27 with TRBJ1-2, with D possibly TRBD1 on 6 matching bases. The germline V gene has CDR1 MNHEY and CDR2 SMNVEV (reference sequence). The CDR3 has 15 amino acids. The ends were cut back, 3 bases at V and 4 bases at J, with 15 bases in the middle. In DNA, the CDR3 is TGTGCCAGCAGTTTGGTGGCAGGGGCACCCTATGGCTACACCTTC. Its translation: CASSLVAGAPYGYTF.

This chain joins TRBV20-1 and TRBJ2-5, with 7 bases identical to TRBD2. Germline CDR1 and CDR2: DFQATT and SNEGSKA (reference sequence). The CDR3 is 11 amino acids. CDR3 DNA sequence: TGCAGGGACGGGCGGGGGGAGACCCAGTACTTC. Protein product: CRDGRGETQYF.

Notes on this clone: A read error may account for a junction end that differs from germline. V is TRBV5-6 and J is TRBJ1-2; D gene unclear. CDR1 is SGHDT and CDR2 is YYEEEE in the germline V gene. The CDR3 has 14 residues. The CDR3 sequence: CASTLVVLNYGYTF. The CDR3, as DNA: TGTGCCAGCACCTTGGTAGTGTTAAACTATGGCTACACCTTC.

The rearrangement links TRBV19 to TRBJ1-2; the match to TRBD1 covers 11 bases. CDR3 length: 12 amino acids. V gave up 8 bases and J gave up 8 bases; unmatched junction bases: 4. The V gene's germline CDR1 is LNHDA and CDR2 SQIVND (reference sequence). The CDR3 protein is CASGDRGVGYTF. DNA for the CDR3: TGTGCCAGTGGGGACAGGGGGGTCGGCTACACCTTC. The variable domain in full, with the rest retrieved from reference TRBV19 and TRBJ1-2, is DGGITQSPKYLFRKEGQNVTLSCEQNLNHDAMYWYRQDPGQGLRLIYYSQIVNDFQKGDIAEGYSVSREKKESFPLTVTSAQKNPTAFYLCASGDRGVGYTFGSGTRLTVV.

V and J are TRBV15 and TRBJ1-5; 9 bases are a match to TRBD1. Trimming cost V 3 bases and J 7 bases; bases outside gene matches: 7. This CDR3 has 15 amino acids. CDR1 and CDR2 from the germline V gene are LNHNV and YYDKDF (reference sequence). The CDR3 region is CATSRPTGGGQPQHF. The CDR3 nucleotides are TGTGCCACCAGCAGGCCTACAGGGGGCGGGCAGCCCCAGCATTTT.

J is TRBJ2-7 and V is TRBV6-5, with 7 bases identical to TRBD1. J gave up 3 bases and V 11 bases, and 13 bases lay outside the gene matches. This CDR3 has 14 residues. Germline V gene lookup returns CDR1 MNHEY and CDR2 SVGAGI. The DNA of the CDR3 is TGTGCCGTACAGGGGCAGGTAGACTACTACGAGCAGTACTTC. Translated, it gives CAVQGQVDYYEQYF.

This rearrangement joins TRBV7-3 to TRBJ2-5; 10 bases align to TRBD2. V lost 4 bases and J lost 5; bases outside the gene matches: 10. The CDR3 is made up of 16 amino acids. Germline CDR1 and CDR2: SGHTA and FQGTGA. As DNA, the CDR3 is TGTGCCAGCAGCTCCCAAAGCGGGGGGGCTTGGGAGACCCAGTACTTC. Translation: CASSSQSGGAWETQYF.

The chain uses TRBV4-1 and TRBJ2-7, with TRBD2 matching over 13 bases. Germline V gives CDR1 MGHRA, CDR2 YSYEKL. This CDR3 region has 15 residues. V lost 1 base and J lost 5; bases outside the gene matches: 2. Written as DNA, the CDR3 is TGCGCCAGCAGCCAAGGACTAGCGGGGGGTAACGAGCAGTACTTC. It translates to CASSQGLAGGNEQYF.